By share, the clone carrying this T cell receptor beta chain ranks as medium-sized (0.01 to 0.1%). Germline V gene lookup returns CDR1 SGHTA and CDR2 FQGTGA. This CDR3 contains 16 residues. V shed 1 base, J shed 6 bases, and the junction held 8 bases outside the gene matches. All unsorted peripheral T cells were captured because whole blood was used without fractionation. The data belong to a study of HIV-infected patients and healthy controls. Alpha and beta constant-region primers primed reverse transcription of approximately 500 ng RNA. Alpha and beta chain libraries were made separately by chain-specific third strand synthesis with multiplexing indices. The library got P5 and P7 elements plus a second index, then an approximately 23-cycle PCR. TCRdb re-analysed the 5' RACE reads in MiXCR, keeping a single row per CDR3 protein. The sample records 10,000 to 12,000 distinct CDR3 sequences, 6.5% to 9% being singletons.

Sequencing was done on a sample of blood. The sequence came from an adult in good health. V and J are TRBV7-3 and TRBJ2-2; 7 positions match TRBD1. This CDR3 is CASSLIGGRSAGELFF. The CDR3 bases are TGTGCCAGCAGCTTAATAGGGGGCCGGTCGGCCGGGGAGCTGTTTTTT.